A single sample gave rise to the 26 T cell receptor beta chains below, sequenced in a study of cytomegalovirus exposure and HLA in healthy donors. This PCR relied on a set of 60 Vbeta primers and 13 Jbeta primers. Here immunoSEQ multiplex PCR was the method, and the copy in TCRdb shows in-frame clones only, minus some. The sample includes about 130,000 clones, 73% seen only once; the top ten take roughly 2%. Material: PBMCs. Receptors were obtained from a woman in her forties in good health and CMV-seropositive.

The chain recombines TRBV10-3 with TRBJ2-6, with D perhaps TRBD1 (6 bases). With 2 bases removed from V and 0 bases from J, the gap between germline ends came to 14 bases. The CDR3 loop spans 18 amino acids. Germline V lookup: CDR1 ENHRY, CDR2 SYGVKD. CDR3 protein: CAISEDRQGTSGANVLTF. As DNA, the CDR3 is TGTGCCATCAGTGAGGACAGGCAGGGTACCTCTGGGGCCAACGTCCTGACTTTC.

The chain is built from TRBV19 and TRBJ1-4; tentatively, D is TRBD1 (6 bases). Trimming took 4 bases from V and 7 from J, leaving 10 bases between them. The germline gives CDR1 LNHDA, CDR2 SQIVND (reference sequence). The CDR3 totals 13 residues. CDR3 sequence: CASSTGVSEKLFF. CDR3 nucleotide sequence: TGTGCCAGTAGTACAGGGGTGAGTGAAAAACTGTTTTTT.

Turning to this clone: At one boundary the junction diverges from the germline segment, which might be a read error. The chain couples TRBV28 to TRBJ2-7; D not certain. Germline values: CDR1 MDHEN, CDR2 SYDVKM. The CDR3 has 13 amino acids. CDR3 region: CASSFPPTYELVF. DNA of the CDR3: TGTGCCAGCAGTTTCCCGCCAACCTACGAGCTGGTCTTC.

V usage is TRBV29-1 and J usage is TRBJ1-1, with TRBD1 as a possible D gene (5 bases). V was shortened by 0 bases and J by 10 bases, with 12 bases between the two germline ends. The germline V gene encodes CDR1 SQVTM and CDR2 ANQGSEA. This CDR3 is built from 12 residues. In nucleotides, the CDR3 is TGCAGCGTTGAAGAGGGGGGAGAAGTAGCTTTCTTT. Amino acids: CSVEEGGEVAFF.

Only a few counts were recorded for this clone. The chain employs TRBV30 and TRBJ1-5; D ambiguous. The CDR3 runs to 14 residues. Trimming removed 3 bases at V and 5 bases at J, with 14 bases between. Per the germline V gene, CDR1 is GTSNPN and CDR2 is SVGIG (reference sequence). CDR3: CAWSGGRRDQPQHF. CDR3 bases: TGTGCCTGGAGCGGCGGGAGGAGGGATCAGCCCCAGCATTTT.

The V gene is TRBV2, the J gene TRBJ2-2; TRBD1 matches at 7 bases. CDR3 length: 15 amino acids. CDR1 and CDR2 (germline): SNHLY, FYNNEI. Trimming cost V 9 bases and J 0 bases; bases outside gene matches: 7. The CDR3: CASSSGTANTGELFF. The DNA of the CDR3 is TGTGCCAGTTCCTCCGGGACAGCGAACACCGGGGAGCTGTTTTTT.

This clone was seen once. The gene calls are TRBV4-1 and TRBJ2-7, with 9 nucleotides matching TRBD1. CDR3 length equals 16 residues. Germline CDR1 MGHRA, CDR2 YSYEKL. With V trimmed by 1 base and J by 9 bases, 13 bases remained unmatched. The CDR3 protein is CASSQVPGTGIEGQYF. The CDR3 DNA reads as TGCGCCAGCAGCCAAGTCCCTGGGACAGGGATCGAGGGGCAGTACTTC.

The chain employs TRBV2 and TRBJ1-2; 11 nucleotides align to TRBD1. Per the germline V gene, CDR1 is SNHLY and CDR2 is FYNNEI. V shed 7 bases and J 7 bases; nucleotides not matched to a gene: 5. The CDR3 is 13 residues long. The CDR3 coding sequence is TGTGCCAGCATAGGGACAGGGGGTTTTGGCTACACCTTC. Amino acid sequence: CASIGTGGFGYTF.

Of note for this clone: The sample has other DNA sequences that encode this CDR3 too. The chain uses TRBV7-3 and TRBJ2-7; D is possibly TRBD2 (6 bases). V was trimmed by 5 bases and J by 4 bases, leaving 18 bases between them. The CDR3 covers 15 residues. From germline, CDR1 is SGHTA and CDR2 FQGTGA. CDR3 coding DNA: TGTGCCAGCAGCCCCTCGGGAGAGGGCAGGTACGAGCAGTACTTC. Translation gives CASSPSGEGRYEQYF.

This sequence joins TRBV5-1 and TRBJ1-4; D gene ambiguous. Deletions cut 0 bases from V and 4 bases from J, with 10 bases between. Germline V gene data show CDR1 as SGHRS and CDR2 as YFSETQ. The CDR3 covers 15 residues. CDR3 region: CASSLAAENNEKLFF. The CDR3 region has the DNA TGCGCCAGCAGCTTGGCGGCGGAGAATAATGAAAAACTGTTTTTT. Drawing the rest from reference TRBV5-1 and TRBJ1-4, the complete variable domain is KAGVTQTPRYLIKTRGQQVTLSCSPISGHRSVSWYQQTPGQGLQFLFEYFSETQRNKGNFPGRFSGRQFSNSRSEMNVSTLELGDSALYLCASSLAAENNEKLFFGSGTQLSVL.

The DNA for the CDR3 is TGTGCCAGCAGCTTATTAATCGGGACAGGGGTTCCGAACACTGAAGCTTTCTTT. It codes for CASSLLIGTGVPNTEAFF. The chain couples TRBV7-2 to TRBJ1-1, with 10 bases matching TRBD1. CDR3 length: 18 residues. V was clipped by 2 bases and J by 1 base; unmatched bases: 10. CDR1 is SGHTA, CDR2 FQGNSA, per germline.

CDR3 amino acids: CSVEDPSGGRSGEQYF. The CDR3 DNA reads TGCAGCGTTGAAGATCCGTCCGGGGGGCGGTCGGGAGAGCAGTACTTC. The chain couples TRBV29-1 to TRBJ2-7, with D tentatively TRBD2 (7 bases). CDR3 size: 16 residues. The germline gives CDR1 SQVTM, CDR2 ANQGSEA. V was cut by 0 bases and J by 7 bases, with 22 bases left in between.

This chain links TRBV18 with TRBJ2-7, with 7 bases matching TRBD1. Unmatched junction bases numbered 4, after V lost 2 bases and J lost 0 bases. Germline assignment: CDR1 KGHSH and CDR2 LQKENI. The CDR3 is 15 amino acids. CDR3 sequence reads: CASSPGAGGSYEQYF. In nucleotides, the CDR3 is TGTGCCAGCTCACCAGGGGCAGGGGGCTCCTACGAGCAGTACTTC.

This clone occurred once. The rearrangement links TRBV29-1 to TRBJ2-7, with D uncertain. This CDR3 spans 12 amino acids. V was trimmed by 1 base and J by 3 bases, leaving 7 bases between them. Germline V CDR1 and CDR2: SQVTM, ANQGSEA. CDR3 sequence reads: CSVEGDYYEQYF. The DNA of the CDR3 is TGCAGCGTTGAAGGAGATTACTACGAGCAGTACTTC.

The rearrangement uses TRBV9 and TRBJ2-5; 7 nucleotides agree with TRBD2. The DNA end is a closer match to TRBJ2-7, so the J assignment may be wrong. Germline CDR1 is SGDLS and CDR2 is YYNGEE. The CDR3 runs to 16 residues. This chain's CDR3 is CASSVGGGLFSYEQYF. CDR3 nucleotide sequence: TGTGCCAGCAGCGTAGGGGGGGGTTTATTCTCCTACGAGCAGTACTTC.

The chain joins TRBV9 to TRBJ2-5; no reliable D call. V lost 3 bases, J lost 5 bases, and 26 bases lay in between. CDR1 is SGDLS and CDR2 is YYNGEE in the germline V gene. This CDR3 is built from 18 residues. The chain's CDR3 is CASSARYRSQAIAETQYF. Written as DNA, the CDR3 is TGTGCCAGCAGCGCACGATACCGCTCGCAGGCCATTGCTGAGACCCAGTACTTC.

This chain links TRBV5-6 with TRBJ1-2, with D possibly matching TRBD1 (6 bases). The V end lost 1 base, the J end lost 4 bases, and 11 bases lay between the germline ends. CDR1 and CDR2 (germline): SGHDT, YYEEEE. The length of the CDR3 is 14 residues. The CDR3 loop is CASSLIGGGYGYTF. The CDR3, as DNA: TGTGCCAGCAGCTTGATAGGGGGTGGCTATGGCTACACCTTC.

This chain links TRBV2 with TRBJ1-1, with 7 nucleotides matching TRBD1. The trim removed 6 bases at V and 1 base at J, leaving 2 bases unmatched. The CDR3 consists of 13 residues. CDR1 is SNHLY and CDR2 is FYNNEI in the germline V gene. The CDR3 DNA is TGTGCCAGCAGGAGGACAGGGAACACTGAAGCTTTCTTT. This translates into CASRRTGNTEAFF. The entire variable domain, with the rest obtained from reference TRBV2 and TRBJ1-1, is as follows: EPEVTQTPSHQVTQMGQEVILRCVPISNHLYFYWYRQILGQKVEFLVSFYNNEISEKSEIFDDQFSVERPDGSNFTLKIRSTKLEDSAMYFCASRRTGNTEAFFGQGTRLTVV.

The rearrangement links TRBV15 to TRBJ1-1; TRBD1 agrees at 8 bases. J was trimmed by 1 base and V by 0 bases; bases with no gene match: 4. Germline V gene sequence: CDR1 LNHNV, CDR2 YYDKDF (reference sequence). The CDR3 extends over 16 amino acids. The CDR3 DNA sequence: TGTGCCACCAGCAGAGAGGGGGGGACAGGGAACACTGAAGCTTTCTTT. Protein sequence: CATSREGGTGNTEAFF.

The chain has TRBV19 and TRBJ2-7, with 8 positions matching TRBD1. Germline V CDR1 and CDR2: LNHDA, SQIVND (reference sequence). The CDR3 runs 13 residues. The trim removed 10 bases at V and 4 bases at J, leaving 9 bases unmatched. CDR3 sequence: CATKDRAAYEQYF. Here the CDR3 DNA reads TGTGCCACCAAGGACAGGGCGGCTTACGAGCAGTACTTC.

Only a few counts were recorded for this clone. The chain links TRBV6-6 to TRBJ2-2; possibly TRBD2 for D (6 bases). V was trimmed by 8 bases and J by 7 bases, leaving 11 bases between them. This CDR3 has 12 amino acids. The germline V gene encodes CDR1 MNHNY and CDR2 SVGAGI (reference sequence). The CDR3 DNA reads as TGTGCCAGCTTAACGGGGGTCGGGGAGCTGTTTTTT. It specifies CASLTGVGELFF.

This clone appeared a few times. The chain joins TRBV19 to TRBJ2-2, with 8 positions matching TRBD2. The CDR3 has 14 amino acids. CDR1 and CDR2 (germline): LNHDA, SQIVND (reference sequence). V shed 3 bases and J 7 bases; nucleotides not matched to a gene: 4. CDR3 bases: TGTGCCAGTAGTATCGATCGGGAGGGCGGGGAGCTGTTTTTT. Amino acid sequence: CASSIDREGGELFF.

This clone was picked up one time. The chain's CDR3 is CSVRQGEKLFF. DNA for the CDR3: TGCAGCGTGAGACAGGGTGAAAAACTGTTTTTT. The chain combines TRBV29-1 with TRBJ1-4; TRBD1 matches at 7 bases. V was pared by 6 bases and J by 7 bases, with 2 bases of the junction left unmatched. Germline CDR1 and CDR2: SQVTM and ANQGSEA. The CDR3 runs 11 residues.

This clone showed up just a few times. The chain joins TRBV19 to TRBJ2-7, with 11 bases matching TRBD1. V shed 3 bases, J shed 1 base, and the junction held 5 bases outside the gene matches. Germline CDR1 is LNHDA and CDR2 is SQIVND (reference sequence). This CDR3 has 16 residues. The CDR3 loop reads CASSIRTGGPSYEQYF. CDR3 nucleotide sequence: TGTGCCAGTAGTATTAGGACAGGGGGCCCTTCCTACGAGCAGTACTTC.

J is TRBJ2-5 and V is TRBV6-6; a weak D match, TRBD1 (6 bases). Trimming removed 11 bases from V and 4 bases from J, with 14 bases in between. CDR3 length: 12 residues. Germline V gene lookup returns CDR1 MNHNY and CDR2 SVGAGI (reference sequence). CDR3 sequence reads: CAVRGNGETQYF. For the CDR3, the DNA is TGTGCCGTGAGGGGGAACGGAGAGACCCAGTACTTC.

V gene TRBV7-2 combines with J gene TRBJ2-3; no clear D. The V gene's germline CDR1 is SGHTA and CDR2 FQGNSA. CDR3 length: 12 residues. With 6 bases removed from V and 6 bases from J, the gap between germline ends came to 10 bases. CDR3 coding DNA: TGTGCCAGCAGTGGATACGGGGATACGCAGTATTTT. Residues: CASSGYGDTQYF.